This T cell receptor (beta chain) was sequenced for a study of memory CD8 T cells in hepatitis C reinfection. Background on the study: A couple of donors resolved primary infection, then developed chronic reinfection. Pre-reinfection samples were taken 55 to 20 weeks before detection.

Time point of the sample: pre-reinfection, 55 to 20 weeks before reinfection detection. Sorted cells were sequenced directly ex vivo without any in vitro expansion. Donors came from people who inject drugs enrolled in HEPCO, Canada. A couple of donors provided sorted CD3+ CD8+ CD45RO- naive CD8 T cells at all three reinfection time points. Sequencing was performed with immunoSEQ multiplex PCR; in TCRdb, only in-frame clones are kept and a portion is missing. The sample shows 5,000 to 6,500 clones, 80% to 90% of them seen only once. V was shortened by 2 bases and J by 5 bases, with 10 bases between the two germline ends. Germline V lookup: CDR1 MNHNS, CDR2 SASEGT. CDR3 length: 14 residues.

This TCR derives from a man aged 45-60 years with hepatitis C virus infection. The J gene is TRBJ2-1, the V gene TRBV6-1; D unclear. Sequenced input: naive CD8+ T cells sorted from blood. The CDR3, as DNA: TGTGCCAGCAGTGAATTGCAGAGGAACAATGAGCAGTTCTTC. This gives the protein CASSELQRNNEQFF.